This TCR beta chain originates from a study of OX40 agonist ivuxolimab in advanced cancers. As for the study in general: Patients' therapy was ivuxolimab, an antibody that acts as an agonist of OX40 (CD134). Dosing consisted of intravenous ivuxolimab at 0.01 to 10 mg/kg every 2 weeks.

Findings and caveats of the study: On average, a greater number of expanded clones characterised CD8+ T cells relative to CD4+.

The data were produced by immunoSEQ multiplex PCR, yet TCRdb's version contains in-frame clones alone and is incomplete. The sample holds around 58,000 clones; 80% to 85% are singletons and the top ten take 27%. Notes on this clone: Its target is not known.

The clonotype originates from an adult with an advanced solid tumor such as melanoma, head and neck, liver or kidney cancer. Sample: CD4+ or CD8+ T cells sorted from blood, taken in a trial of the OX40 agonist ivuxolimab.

CDR3 bases: TGTGCCAGCAGCTTGGTGGGACAGGGAAACATTCAGTACTTC. Its protein product is CASSLVGQGNIQYF. V is TRBV5-4 and J is TRBJ2-4; TRBD1 aligns across 9 bases. The CDR3 consists of 14 residues. Germline V CDR1 and CDR2: SGHNT, YYREEE (reference sequence). V gave up 0 bases and J gave up 6 bases; unmatched junction bases: 1.